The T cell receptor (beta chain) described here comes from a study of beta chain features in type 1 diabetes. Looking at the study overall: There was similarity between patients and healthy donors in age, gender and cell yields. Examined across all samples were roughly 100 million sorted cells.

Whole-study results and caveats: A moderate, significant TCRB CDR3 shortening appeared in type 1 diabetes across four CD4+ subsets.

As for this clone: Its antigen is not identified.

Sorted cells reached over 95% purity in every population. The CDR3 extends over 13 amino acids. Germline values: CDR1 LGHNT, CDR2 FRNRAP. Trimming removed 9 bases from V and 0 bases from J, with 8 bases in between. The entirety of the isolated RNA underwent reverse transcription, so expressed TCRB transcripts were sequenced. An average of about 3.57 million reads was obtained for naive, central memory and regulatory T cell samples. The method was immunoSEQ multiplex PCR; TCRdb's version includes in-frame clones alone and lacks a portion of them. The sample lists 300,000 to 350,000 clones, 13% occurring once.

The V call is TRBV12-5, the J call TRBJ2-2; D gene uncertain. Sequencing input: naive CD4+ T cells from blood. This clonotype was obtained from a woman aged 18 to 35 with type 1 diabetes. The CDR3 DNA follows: TGTGCTAGCCAGTTTTCGAACACCGGGGAGCTGTTTTTT. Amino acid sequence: CASQFSNTGELFF.